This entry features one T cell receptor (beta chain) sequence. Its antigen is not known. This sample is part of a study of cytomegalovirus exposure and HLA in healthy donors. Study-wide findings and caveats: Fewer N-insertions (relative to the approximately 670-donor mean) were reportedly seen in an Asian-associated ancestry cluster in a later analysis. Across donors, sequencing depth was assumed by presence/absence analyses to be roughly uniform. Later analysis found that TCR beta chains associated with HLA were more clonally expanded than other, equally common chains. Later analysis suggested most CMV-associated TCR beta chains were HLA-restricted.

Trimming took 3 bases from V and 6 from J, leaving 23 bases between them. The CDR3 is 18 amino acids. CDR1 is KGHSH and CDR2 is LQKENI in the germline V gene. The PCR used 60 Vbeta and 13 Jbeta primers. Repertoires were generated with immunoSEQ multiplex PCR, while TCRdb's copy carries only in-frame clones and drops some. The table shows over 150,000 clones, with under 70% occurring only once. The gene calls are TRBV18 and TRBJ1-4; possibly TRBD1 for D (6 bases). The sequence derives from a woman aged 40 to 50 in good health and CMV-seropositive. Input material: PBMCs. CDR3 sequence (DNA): TGTGCCAGCTCACCCTCACTCCTACTAACAGGGACGGATGAAAAACTGTTTTTT. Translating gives CASSPSLLLTGTDEKLFF.